This T cell receptor (beta chain) was identified during a study of T-cell memory formation after mild COVID-19. Overall study findings and caveats: Cross-reactive memory appears to have joined, as suggested by some responding clones showing up in pre-infection memory.

With 7 bases removed from V and 6 bases from J, the gap between germline ends came to 19 bases. The CDR3 length is 14 residues. For this clonotype: Its antigen remains unknown.

Constant-segment primers and 5'RACE yielded cDNA libraries for TCR alpha and TCR beta, each carrying sample barcodes and UMIs. TCRdb reanalysed the 5' RACE reads using MiXCR and keeps one entry per CDR3 protein. Of 470,000 or so distinct CDR3 sequences in the sample, 15% to 20% are singletons; the top ten hold around 12%. The sequence derives from an adult woman who had mild COVID-19 (a few samples of this study predate the infection). Cell type and time point are not known. The sample taken for sequencing was PBMCs or a T cell subset sorted from them (not recorded which). The V and J genes are TRBV12-3 or TRBV12-4 and TRBJ2-7, with D perhaps matching TRBD2 (5 bases). CDR3 in amino acids: CASTPSGSASEQYF. In nucleotides, the CDR3 is TGTGCCAGCACCCCGAGCGGTTCAGCTTCCGAGCAGTACTTC.